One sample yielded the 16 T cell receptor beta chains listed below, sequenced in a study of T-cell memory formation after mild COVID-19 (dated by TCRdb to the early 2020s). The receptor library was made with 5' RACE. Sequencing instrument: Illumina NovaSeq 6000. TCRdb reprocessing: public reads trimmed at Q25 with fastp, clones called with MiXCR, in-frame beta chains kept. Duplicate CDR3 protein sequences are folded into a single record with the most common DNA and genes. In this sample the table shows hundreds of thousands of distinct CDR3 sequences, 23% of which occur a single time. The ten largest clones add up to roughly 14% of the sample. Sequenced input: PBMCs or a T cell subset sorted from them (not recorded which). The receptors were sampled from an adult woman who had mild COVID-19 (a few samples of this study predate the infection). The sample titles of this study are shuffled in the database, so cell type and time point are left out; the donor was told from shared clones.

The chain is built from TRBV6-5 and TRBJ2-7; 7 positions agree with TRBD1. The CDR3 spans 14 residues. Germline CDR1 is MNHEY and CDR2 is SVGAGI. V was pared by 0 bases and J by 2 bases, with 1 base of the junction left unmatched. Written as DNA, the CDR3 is TGTGCCAGCAGTTACTCGGACAGGACCTACGAGCAGTACTTC. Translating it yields CASSYSDRTYEQYF.

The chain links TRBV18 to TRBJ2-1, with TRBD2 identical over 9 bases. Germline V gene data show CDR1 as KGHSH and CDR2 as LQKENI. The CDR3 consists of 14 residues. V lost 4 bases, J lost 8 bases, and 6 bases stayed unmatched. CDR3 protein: CASSQAGGRDEQFF. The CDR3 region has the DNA TGTGCCAGCTCACAAGCGGGGGGTCGTGATGAGCAGTTCTTC.

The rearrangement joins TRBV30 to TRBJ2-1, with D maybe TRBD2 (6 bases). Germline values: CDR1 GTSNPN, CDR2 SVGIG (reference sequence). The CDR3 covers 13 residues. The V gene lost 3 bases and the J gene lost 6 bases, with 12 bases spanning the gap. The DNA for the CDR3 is TGTGCCTGGAGGGGCCTGGGGGGCAATGAGCAGTTCTTC. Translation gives CAWRGLGGNEQFF. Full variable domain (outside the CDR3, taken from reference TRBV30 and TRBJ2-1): SQTIHQWPATLVQPVGSPLSLECTVEGTSNPNLYWYRQAAGRGLQLLFYSVGIGQISSEVPQNLSASRPQDRQFILSSKKLLLSDSGFYLCAWRGLGGNEQFFGPGTRLTVL.

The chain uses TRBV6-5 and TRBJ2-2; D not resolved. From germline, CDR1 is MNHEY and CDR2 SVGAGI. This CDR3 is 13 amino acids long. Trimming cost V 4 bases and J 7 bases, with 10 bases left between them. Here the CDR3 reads CASSSLPGGELFF. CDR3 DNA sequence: TGTGCCAGCAGTTCACTCCCGGGCGGGGAGCTGTTTTTT.

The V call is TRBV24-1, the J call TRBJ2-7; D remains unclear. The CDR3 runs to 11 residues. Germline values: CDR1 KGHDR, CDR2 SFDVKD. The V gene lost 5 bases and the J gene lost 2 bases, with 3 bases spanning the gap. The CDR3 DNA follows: TGTGCCACCAGTGGACCCTACGAGCAGTACTTC. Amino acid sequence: CATSGPYEQYF.

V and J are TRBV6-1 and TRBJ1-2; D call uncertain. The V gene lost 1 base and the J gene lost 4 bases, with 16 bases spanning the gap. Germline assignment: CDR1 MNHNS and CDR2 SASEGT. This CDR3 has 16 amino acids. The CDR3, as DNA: TGTGCCAGCAGTGAAGGTCGTGGTTTCAACAGCTATGGCTACACCTTC. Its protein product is CASSEGRGFNSYGYTF.

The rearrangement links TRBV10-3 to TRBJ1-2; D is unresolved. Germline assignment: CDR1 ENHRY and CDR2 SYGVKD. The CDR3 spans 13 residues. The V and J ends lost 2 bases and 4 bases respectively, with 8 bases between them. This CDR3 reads CAISEGTIYGYTF. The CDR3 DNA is TGTGCCATCAGTGAGGGCACCATCTATGGCTACACCTTC.

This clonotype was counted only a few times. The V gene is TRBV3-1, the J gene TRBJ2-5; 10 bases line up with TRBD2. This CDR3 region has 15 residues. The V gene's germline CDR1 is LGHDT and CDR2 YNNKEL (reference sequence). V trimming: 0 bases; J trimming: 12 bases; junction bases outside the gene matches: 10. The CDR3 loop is CASSQDLAGGRQEYF. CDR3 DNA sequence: TGTGCCAGCAGCCAAGATTTAGCGGGGGGCCGCCAGGAGTACTTC.

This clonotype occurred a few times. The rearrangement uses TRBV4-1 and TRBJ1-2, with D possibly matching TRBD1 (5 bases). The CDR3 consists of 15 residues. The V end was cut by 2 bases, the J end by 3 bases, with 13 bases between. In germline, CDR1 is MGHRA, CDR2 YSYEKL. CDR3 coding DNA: TGCGCCAGCAGCCAACCGGGACGGTCGGACTATGGCTACACCTTC. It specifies CASSQPGRSDYGYTF.

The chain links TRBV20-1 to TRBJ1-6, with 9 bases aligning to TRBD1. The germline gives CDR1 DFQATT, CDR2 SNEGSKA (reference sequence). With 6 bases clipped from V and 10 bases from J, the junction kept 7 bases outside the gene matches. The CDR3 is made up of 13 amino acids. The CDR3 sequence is CSATGGSGSPLHF. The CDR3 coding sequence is TGCAGTGCCACAGGGGGCTCAGGATCACCCCTCCACTTT.

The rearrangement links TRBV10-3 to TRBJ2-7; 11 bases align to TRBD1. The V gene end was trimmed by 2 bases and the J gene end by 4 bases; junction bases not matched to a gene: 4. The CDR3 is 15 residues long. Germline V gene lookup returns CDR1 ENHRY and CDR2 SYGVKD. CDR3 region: CAISEAGQGAYEQYF. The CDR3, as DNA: TGTGCCATCAGTGAGGCAGGACAGGGGGCGTACGAGCAGTACTTC.

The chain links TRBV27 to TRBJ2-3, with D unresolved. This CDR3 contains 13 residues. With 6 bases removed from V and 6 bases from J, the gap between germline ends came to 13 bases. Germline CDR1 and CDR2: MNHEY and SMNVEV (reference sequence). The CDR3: CASRDDPRDTQYF. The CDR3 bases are TGTGCCAGCAGGGACGACCCGCGGGATACGCAGTATTTT.

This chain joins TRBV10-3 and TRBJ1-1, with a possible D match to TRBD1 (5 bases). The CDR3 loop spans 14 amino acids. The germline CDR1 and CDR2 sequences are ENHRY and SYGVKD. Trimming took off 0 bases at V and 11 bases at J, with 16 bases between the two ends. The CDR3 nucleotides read TGTGCCATCAGTGAGTCTCCTGAAGGCAGGGACGCTTTCTTT. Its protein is CAISESPEGRDAFF.

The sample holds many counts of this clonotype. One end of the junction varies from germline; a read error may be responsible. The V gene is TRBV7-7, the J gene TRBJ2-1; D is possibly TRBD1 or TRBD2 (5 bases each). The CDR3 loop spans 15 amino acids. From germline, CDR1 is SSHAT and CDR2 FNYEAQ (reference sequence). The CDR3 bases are TGTGCTAGCAGCTTAATTGCGGGCCGAGGGGATGAGCAGTTCTTC. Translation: CASSLIAGRGDEQFF. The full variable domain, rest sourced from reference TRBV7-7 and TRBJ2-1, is GAGVSQSPRYKVTKRGQDVTLRCDPISSHATLYWYQQALGQGPEFLTYFNYEAQPDKSGLPSDRFSAERPEGSISTLTIQRTEQRDSAMYRCASSLIAGRGDEQFFGPGTRLTVL.

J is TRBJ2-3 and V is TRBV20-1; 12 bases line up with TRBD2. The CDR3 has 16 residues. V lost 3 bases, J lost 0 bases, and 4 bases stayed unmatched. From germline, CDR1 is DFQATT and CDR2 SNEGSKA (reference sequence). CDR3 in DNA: TGCAGTGCTAGCACTAGCGGGAGGCTCAGCACAGATACGCAGTATTTT. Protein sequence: CSASTSGRLSTDTQYF.

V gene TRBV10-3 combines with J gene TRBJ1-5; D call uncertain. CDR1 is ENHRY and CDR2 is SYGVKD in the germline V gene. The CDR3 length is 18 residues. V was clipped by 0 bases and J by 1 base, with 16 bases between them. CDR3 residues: CAISESSNTGASNQPQHF. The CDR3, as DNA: TGTGCCATCAGTGAGTCGAGTAATACGGGCGCCAGCAATCAGCCCCAGCATTTT.